The TCR beta chain described here comes from a study of CD8+ T cells in alopecia areata. Turning to the study itself: Female roughly 6-10-week-old C3H/HeJ recipients received skin from approximately 6-12-month-old C3H/HeJ graft donors with spontaneous alopecia.

General observations from the study: Scalp sequencing also captures normal skin's resident alphabeta T cells. Lesional scalp, notably in alopecia totalis/universalis, had clonality above that of normal scalp. It was less clear whether patients shared TCRs than it was in mice, possibly because of HLA.

On the basis of CD4, CD8alpha, NKG2D, NKG2ACE and other markers, pooled cutaneous lymph node cells were sorted. Remarks on this clone: Its specificity is not known. Gene names are mouse gene names. The CDR3 end falls 4 residues outside the read, so it is completed with the germline J gene. The same CDR3 also results from other DNA sequences found in this sample.

V lost 0 bases and J 3 bases, leaving 9 bases between the germline ends. The CDR3 runs 14 residues. Per the germline V gene, CDR1 is NNHNN and CDR2 is SYGAGS (reference sequence). After isolation, RNA underwent reverse transcription to generate cDNA as the sequencing template. Profiling relied on immunoSEQ multiplex PCR, and the TCRdb table lists in-frame clones only, not all of them. Listed for the sample are around 300,000 clones, none seen a single time. The sample taken for sequencing was CD4+ T cells sorted from a lymph node. This clonotype originated in a C3H/HeJ mouse with alopecia areata. Mouse MHC haplotype: H2-k. This rearrangement joins TRBV13-2 to TRBJ1-2; a possible D gene is TRBD1 (6 bases). This chain's CDR3 is CASGDARGDSDYTF. The covered CDR3 bases are TGTGCCAGCGGTGATGCCAGGGGAGACTCC.